This TCR beta chain was recovered during a study of T-cell reconstitution after alpha-beta-depleted transplantation in children. As for this clonotype: Its target is not known.

Per the germline V gene, CDR1 is MRHNA and CDR2 is SNTAGT. The ends lost 3 bases at V and 3 bases at J; junction bases unmatched: 15. The CDR3 runs 18 residues. Unique molecular identifiers were built into the TCRbeta library. MiXCR was run by TCRdb on the PCR reads, yielding one entry per CDR3 protein. The table has about a million distinct CDR3 sequences, roughly 31% seen once. Findings and caveats of the study: Day-60 TCRbeta diversity that was high in some patients was derived from surviving recipient T cells and thymic progenitors. Alpha-beta T cells about two months after transplant reportedly derived from several hundred expanded graft clones.

The sample was PBMCs, mostly from graft donor cells, taken 360 days after TCRalphabeta/CD19-depleted stem cell transplant. The chain carries TRBV6-4 and TRBJ2-7; 9 bases are shared with TRBD2. The receptor's source is a boy in the first two years of life who had a stem cell transplant for SCID, so the T cells may come from the graft donor. CDR3: CASSELSYRGLALYEQYF. The CDR3 bases are TGTGCCAGCAGTGAGTTGAGTTACCGGGGACTAGCTCTCTACGAGCAGTACTTC.